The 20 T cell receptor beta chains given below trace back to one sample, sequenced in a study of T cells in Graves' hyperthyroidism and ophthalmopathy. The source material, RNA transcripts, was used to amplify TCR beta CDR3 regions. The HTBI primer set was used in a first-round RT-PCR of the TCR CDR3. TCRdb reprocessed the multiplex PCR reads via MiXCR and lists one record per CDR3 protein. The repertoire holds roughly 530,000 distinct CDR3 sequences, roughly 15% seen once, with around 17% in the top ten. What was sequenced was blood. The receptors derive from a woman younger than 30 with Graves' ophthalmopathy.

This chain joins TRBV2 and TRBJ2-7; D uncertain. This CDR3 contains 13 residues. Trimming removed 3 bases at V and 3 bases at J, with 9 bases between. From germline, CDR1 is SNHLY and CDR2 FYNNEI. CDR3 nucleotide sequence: TGTGCCAGCAGTGACGGACCAGTCTACGAGCAGTACTTC. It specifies CASSDGPVYEQYF.

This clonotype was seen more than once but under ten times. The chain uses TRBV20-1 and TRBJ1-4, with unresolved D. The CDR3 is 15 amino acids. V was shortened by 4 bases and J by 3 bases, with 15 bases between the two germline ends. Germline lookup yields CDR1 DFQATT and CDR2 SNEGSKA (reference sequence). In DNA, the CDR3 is TGCAGTGCTACAGACGAGAGGCTGCCTAATGAAAAACTGTTTTTT. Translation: CSATDERLPNEKLFF.

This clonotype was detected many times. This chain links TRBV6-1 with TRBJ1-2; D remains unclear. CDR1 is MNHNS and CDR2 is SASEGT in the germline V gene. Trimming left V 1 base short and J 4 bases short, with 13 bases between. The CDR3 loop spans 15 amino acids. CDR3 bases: TGTGCCAGCAGTGAAGAAGAGGGCCCGATCTATGGCTACACCTTC. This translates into CASSEEEGPIYGYTF.

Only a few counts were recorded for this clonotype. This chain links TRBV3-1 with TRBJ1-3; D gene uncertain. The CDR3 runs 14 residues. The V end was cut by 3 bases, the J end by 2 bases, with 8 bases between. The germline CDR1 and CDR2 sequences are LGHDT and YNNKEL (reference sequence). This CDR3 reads CASSQGSTGNTIYF. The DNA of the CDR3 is TGTGCCAGCAGCCAGGGGAGCACTGGAAACACCATATATTTT.

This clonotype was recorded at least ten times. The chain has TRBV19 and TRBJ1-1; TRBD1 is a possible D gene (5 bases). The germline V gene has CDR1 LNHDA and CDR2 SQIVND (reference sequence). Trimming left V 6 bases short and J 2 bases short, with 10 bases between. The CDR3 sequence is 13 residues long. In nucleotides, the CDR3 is TGTGCCAGTAGCAGACAGCTAAACACTGAAGCTTTCTTT. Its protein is CASSRQLNTEAFF.

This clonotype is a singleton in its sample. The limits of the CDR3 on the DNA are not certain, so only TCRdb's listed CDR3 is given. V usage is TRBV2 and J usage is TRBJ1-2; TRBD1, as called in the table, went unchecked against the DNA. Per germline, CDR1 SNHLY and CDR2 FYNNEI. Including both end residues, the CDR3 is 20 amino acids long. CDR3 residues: CASRGSIYEQYFGPGYGYTF.

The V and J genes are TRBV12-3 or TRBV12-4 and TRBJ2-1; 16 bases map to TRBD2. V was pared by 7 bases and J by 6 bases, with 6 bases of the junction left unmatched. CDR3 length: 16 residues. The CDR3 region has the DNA TGTGCCAGCAACCCAGGGACTAGCGGGGGGGCCAATGAGCAGTTCTTC. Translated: CASNPGTSGGANEQFF.

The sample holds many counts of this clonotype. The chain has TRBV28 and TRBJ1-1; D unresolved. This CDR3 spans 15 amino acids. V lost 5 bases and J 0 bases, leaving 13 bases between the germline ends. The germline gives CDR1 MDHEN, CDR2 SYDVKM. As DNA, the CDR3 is TGTGCCAGCAGTCCTCGGGGTAGTATGAACACTGAAGCTTTCTTT. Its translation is CASSPRGSMNTEAFF.

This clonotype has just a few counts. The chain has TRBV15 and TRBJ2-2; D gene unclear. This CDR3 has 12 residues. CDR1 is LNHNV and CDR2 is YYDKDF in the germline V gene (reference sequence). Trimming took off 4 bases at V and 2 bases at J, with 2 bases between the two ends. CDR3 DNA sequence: TGTGCCACCAGCACCAACACCGGGGAGCTGTTTTTT. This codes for CATSTNTGELFF.

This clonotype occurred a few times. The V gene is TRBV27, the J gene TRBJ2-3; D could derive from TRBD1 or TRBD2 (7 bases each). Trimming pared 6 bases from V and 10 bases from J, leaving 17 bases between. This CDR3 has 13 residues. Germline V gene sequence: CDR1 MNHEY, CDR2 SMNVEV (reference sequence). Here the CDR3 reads CASRPRGGDPQYF. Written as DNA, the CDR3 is TGTGCCAGCAGGCCCAGGGGGGGGGACCCGCAGTATTTT.

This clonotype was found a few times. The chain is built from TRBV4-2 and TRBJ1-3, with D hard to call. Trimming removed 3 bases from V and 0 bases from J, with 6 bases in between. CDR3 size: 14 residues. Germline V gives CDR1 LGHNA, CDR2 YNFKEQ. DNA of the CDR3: TGTGCCAGCAGCCAGGAACCCTCTGGAAACACCATATATTTT. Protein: CASSQEPSGNTIYF.

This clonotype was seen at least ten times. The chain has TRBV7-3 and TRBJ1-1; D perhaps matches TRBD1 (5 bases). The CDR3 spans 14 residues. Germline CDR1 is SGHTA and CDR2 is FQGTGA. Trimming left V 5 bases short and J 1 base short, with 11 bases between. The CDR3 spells CASSNMGGNTEAFF. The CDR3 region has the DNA TGTGCCAGCAGCAACATGGGGGGGAACACTGAAGCTTTCTTT.

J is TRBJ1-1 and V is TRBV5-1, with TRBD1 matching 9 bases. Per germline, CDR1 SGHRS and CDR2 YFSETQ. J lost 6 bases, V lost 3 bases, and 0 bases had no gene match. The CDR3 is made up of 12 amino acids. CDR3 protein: CASSWTGAEAFF. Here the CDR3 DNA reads TGCGCCAGCAGCTGGACAGGGGCTGAAGCTTTCTTT. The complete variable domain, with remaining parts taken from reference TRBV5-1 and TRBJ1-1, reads KAGVTQTPRYLIKTRGQQVTLSCSPISGHRSVSWYQQTPGQGLQFLFEYFSETQRNKGNFPGRFSGRQFSNSRSEMNVSTLELGDSALYLCASSWTGAEAFFGQGTRLTVV.

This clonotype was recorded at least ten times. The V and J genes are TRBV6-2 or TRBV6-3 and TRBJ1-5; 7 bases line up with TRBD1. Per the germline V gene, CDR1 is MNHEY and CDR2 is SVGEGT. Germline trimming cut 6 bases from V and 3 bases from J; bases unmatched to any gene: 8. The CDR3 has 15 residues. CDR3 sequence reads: CASSRTGDYNQPQHF. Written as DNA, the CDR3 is TGTGCCAGCAGCCGGACAGGAGACTACAATCAGCCCCAGCATTTT.

Written as DNA, the CDR3 is TGTGCCAGCAGCCCACGGCAGGGCGACTTTGCACCCCTCCACTTT. Encoded protein: CASSPRQGDFAPLHF. The J gene is TRBJ1-6, the V gene TRBV9, with D perhaps matching TRBD1 (5 bases). Trimming removed 4 bases from V and 11 bases from J, with 19 bases in between. The length of the CDR3 is 15 residues. From germline, CDR1 is SGDLS and CDR2 YYNGEE.

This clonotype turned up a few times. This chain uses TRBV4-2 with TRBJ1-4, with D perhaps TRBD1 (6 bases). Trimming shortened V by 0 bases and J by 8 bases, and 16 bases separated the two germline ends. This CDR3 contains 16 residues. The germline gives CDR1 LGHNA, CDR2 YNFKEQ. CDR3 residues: CASSQEGAVVGEKLFF. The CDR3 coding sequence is TGTGCCAGCAGCCAAGAGGGGGCAGTAGTAGGAGAAAAACTGTTTTTT.

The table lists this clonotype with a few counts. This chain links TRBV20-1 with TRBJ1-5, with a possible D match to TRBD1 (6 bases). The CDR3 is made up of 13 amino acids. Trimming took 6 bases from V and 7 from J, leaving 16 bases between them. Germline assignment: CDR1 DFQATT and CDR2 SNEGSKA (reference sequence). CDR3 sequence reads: CSARRDTTQPQHF. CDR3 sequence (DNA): TGCAGTGCAAGACGGGACACAACACAGCCCCAGCATTTT.

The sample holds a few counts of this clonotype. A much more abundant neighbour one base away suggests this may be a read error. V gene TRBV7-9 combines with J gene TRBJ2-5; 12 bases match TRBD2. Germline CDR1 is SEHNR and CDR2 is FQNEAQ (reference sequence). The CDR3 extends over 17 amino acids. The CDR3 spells CACSLIASGRDQETQYF. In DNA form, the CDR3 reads TGTGCCTGCAGCTTAATCGCTAGCGGGAGGGACCAAGAGACCCAGTACTTC.

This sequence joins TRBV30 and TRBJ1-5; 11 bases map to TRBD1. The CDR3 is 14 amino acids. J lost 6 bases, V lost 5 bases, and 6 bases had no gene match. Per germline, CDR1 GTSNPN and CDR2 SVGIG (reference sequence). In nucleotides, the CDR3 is TGTGCCTGGGGGACAGGGGGAATGAGTCAGCCCCAGCATTTT. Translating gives CAWGTGGMSQPQHF.

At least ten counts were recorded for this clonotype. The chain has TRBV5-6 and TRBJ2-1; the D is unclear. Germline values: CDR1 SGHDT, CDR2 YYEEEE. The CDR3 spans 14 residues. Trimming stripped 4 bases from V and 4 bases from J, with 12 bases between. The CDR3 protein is CASSQDQRYNEQFF. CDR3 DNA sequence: TGTGCCAGCAGCCAGGACCAACGTTACAATGAGCAGTTCTTC.